This is a list of T cell receptor beta chains from one sample in a study of blood T cell repertoires in COVID-19. Produced via immunoSEQ multiplex PCR; TCRdb's table is partial and in-frame only. The table records roughly 97,000 clones, more than 75% of them present only once. Sequencing was done on a sample of peripheral blood. These receptors all come from an older man with acute or convalescent COVID-19. CDR3s include the opening cysteine and the closing phenylalanine or tryptophan. A D gene is named only where the DNA matches it firmly. Where a row states a size, it is once, few, many or the class of an expanded clone; other rows omit it.

J	size	D	length	V	DNA	CDR3
TRBJ2-7	-	TRBD2	16	TRBV25-1	TGTGCCAGCAGTGAAGGAGTAGCGGGTAGTGGCTACGAGCAGTACTTC	CASSEGVAGSGYEQYF
TRBJ1-2	few	-	12	TRBV5-1	TGCGCCAGCAGCCCCGGACAGTATGGCTACACCTTC	CASSPGQYGYTF
TRBJ1-4	-	-	13	TRBV7-3	TGTGCCAGCAGCACACAACCGGGGGGGAAACTGTTTTTT	CASSTQPGGKLFF
TRBJ2-7	few	-	15	TRBV6-1	TGTGCCAGCAGTGAAGATGACTCGAACTCCTACGAGCAGTACTTC	CASSEDDSNSYEQYF
TRBJ1-1	-	-	14	TRBV3-1/TRBV3-2	TGTGCCAGCAGCCAAGATATCCGGAACACTGAAGCTTTCTTT	CASSQDIRNTEAFF
TRBJ2-3	-	-	14	TRBV29-1	TGCAGCGTTGACCGGGAACCTAGCACAGATACGCAGTATTTT	CSVDREPSTDTQYF
TRBJ2-1	few	TRBD2	18	TRBV5-1	TGCGCCAGCAGCTGGGACGTAAGACTAGCGGAGAACTACAATGAGCAGTTCTTC	CASSWDVRLAENYNEQFF
TRBJ2-7	-	TRBD1	14	TRBV5-1	TGCGCCAGCAGCTTGGGGGACAGGTCCTACGAGCAGTACTTC	CASSLGDRSYEQYF
TRBJ1-5	-	-	15	TRBV28	TGTGCCAGCAGCCCCCAGGCAGGGATCAATCAGCCCCAGCATTTT	CASSPQAGINQPQHF
TRBJ2-7	once	-	13	TRBV7-9	TGTGCCAGCAGCTTGGGAGTGGACTACGAGCAGTACTTC	CASSLGVDYEQYF